The 10 T cell receptor beta chains in this list originate from one sample, sequenced in a study of blood T cell repertoires in COVID-19. Assay used: immunoSEQ multiplex PCR; TCRdb lists only in-frame clones, some missing. The sample holds about 100,000 clones, roughly 76% seen once. Sequenced input: peripheral blood. All receptors come from a man older than 75 with COVID-19, enrolled during active disease.

The chain employs TRBV7-2 and TRBJ2-2; 8 bases agree with TRBD1. In germline, CDR1 is SGHTA, CDR2 FQGNSA. The CDR3 sequence is 19 residues long. V shed 2 bases and J 6 bases; nucleotides not matched to a gene: 17. Here the CDR3 DNA reads TGTGCCAGCAGCTTATCTTTATTGTCACGGCAGGGGGCCTCCGGGGAGCTGTTTTTT. Encoded protein: CASSLSLLSRQGASGELFF.

To note about this clone: One end of the junction does not line up with germline, which may come from a read error. The V call is TRBV14, the J call TRBJ2-7, with D possibly matching TRBD2 (6 bases). The V gene's germline CDR1 is SGHDN and CDR2 FVKESK. The CDR3 spans 13 residues. The CDR3 sequence is CASSQEVAEREAF. DNA for the CDR3: TGTGCCAGCAGCCAAGAAGTGGCTGAGAGGGAGGCTTTC.

The table lists this clone with a few counts. The CDR3 here is CASSRDNGNTIYF. CDR3 sequence (DNA): TGTGCCAGCAGCAGGGACAATGGAAACACCATATATTTT. The chain couples TRBV9 to TRBJ1-3; TRBD1 is a possible D gene (6 bases). V was shortened by 4 bases and J by 3 bases, with 8 bases between the two germline ends. Germline CDR1 is SGDLS and CDR2 is YYNGEE. The CDR3 runs to 13 residues.

V gene TRBV3-1 (or the pseudogene TRBV3-2) combines with J gene TRBJ2-6; 11 positions match TRBD1. The V gene's germline CDR1 is LGHDT and CDR2 YNNKEL (reference sequence). CDR3 length equals 17 residues. V gave up 4 bases and J gave up 4 bases; unmatched junction bases: 6. DNA of the CDR3: TGTGCCAGCAGCCTGAGGACAGGGGGCCAGGGGGCCAACGTCCTGACTTTC. It specifies CASSLRTGGQGANVLTF.

This clone was detected only a few times. The chain recombines TRBV4-1 with TRBJ1-2, with D possibly being TRBD1 (5 bases). The germline V gene encodes CDR1 MGHRA and CDR2 YSYEKL. The CDR3 is 15 amino acids. V gave up 0 bases and J gave up 3 bases, with 11 bases separating them. CDR3 protein: CASSQEPTGHYGYTF. In DNA, the CDR3 is TGCGCCAGCAGCCAAGAGCCAACAGGTCACTATGGCTACACCTTC.

V is TRBV7-9 and J is TRBJ1-1; no clear D gene. This CDR3 is built from 14 residues. CDR1 is SEHNR, CDR2 FQNEAQ, per germline (reference sequence). The ends were cut back, 0 bases at V and 4 bases at J, with 9 bases in the middle. Here the CDR3 reads CASSLAQRGTEAFF. CDR3 sequence (DNA): TGTGCCAGCAGCTTAGCTCAACGGGGCACTGAAGCTTTCTTT.

The chain combines TRBV19 with TRBJ1-1; D not certain. CDR1 and CDR2 (germline): LNHDA, SQIVND (reference sequence). The CDR3 runs to 11 residues. Trimming pared 3 bases from V and 10 bases from J, leaving 9 bases between. The CDR3, as DNA: TGTGCCAGTAGTATCCGAGATTCAGCTTTCTTT. Translated: CASSIRDSAFF.

V is TRBV19 and J is TRBJ2-3; 7 bases map to TRBD2. The length of the CDR3 is 15 residues. V was clipped by 6 bases and J by 1 base; unmatched bases: 7. CDR1 and CDR2 (germline): LNHDA, SQIVND (reference sequence). CDR3 DNA sequence: TGTGCCAGTAGGAAACTAGCGATGGGCACAGATACGCAGTATTTT. Translation: CASRKLAMGTDTQYF.

J is TRBJ2-4 and V is TRBV19, with a possible D match to TRBD2 (5 bases). CDR1 is LNHDA, CDR2 SQIVND, per germline (reference sequence). V dropped 5 bases and J dropped 1 base, with 12 bases sitting between them. The CDR3 covers 15 residues. In DNA, the CDR3 is TGTGCCAGTAGTTCACTAGTAATGGCCAAAAACATTCAGTACTTC. Its protein is CASSSLVMAKNIQYF.

The V call is TRBV7-7, the J call TRBJ2-3, with D perhaps TRBD1 (5 bases). The germline V and J ends were trimmed by 3 bases and 6 bases, with 13 bases remaining between them. The CDR3 is 14 residues long. From germline, CDR1 is SSHAT and CDR2 FNYEAQ (reference sequence). The CDR3 bases are TGTGCCAGCAGCTTGGGTCTTGGGGCCGATACGCAGTATTTT. It translates to CASSLGLGADTQYF.